The clone carrying this TCR beta chain was recorded many times. This sample is part of a study of T cell repertoires in cytomegalovirus infection. Study at large: Carrying CMV and the relevant HLA type showed in public TCR beta signatures.

One entry per CDR3 protein, called by TCRdb with MiXCR from the reads. The sample yields 200,000 to 300,000 distinct CDR3 sequences, roughly 10% seen once. CDR1 is SGHTA, CDR2 FQGNSA, per germline. CDR3 length: 14 residues. Trimming took off 4 bases at V and 6 bases at J, with 13 bases between the two ends. The chain carries TRBV7-2 and TRBJ1-5; no firm D call. This clonotype originated in a human donor in good health (CMV status not recorded). Some clones in this sample may be carry-over from other donors' samples. The sample was PBMCs. The CDR3 loop reads CASSSGRASQPQHF. The DNA for the CDR3 is TGTGCCAGCAGCTCCGGAAGGGCAAGTCAGCCCCAGCATTTT.